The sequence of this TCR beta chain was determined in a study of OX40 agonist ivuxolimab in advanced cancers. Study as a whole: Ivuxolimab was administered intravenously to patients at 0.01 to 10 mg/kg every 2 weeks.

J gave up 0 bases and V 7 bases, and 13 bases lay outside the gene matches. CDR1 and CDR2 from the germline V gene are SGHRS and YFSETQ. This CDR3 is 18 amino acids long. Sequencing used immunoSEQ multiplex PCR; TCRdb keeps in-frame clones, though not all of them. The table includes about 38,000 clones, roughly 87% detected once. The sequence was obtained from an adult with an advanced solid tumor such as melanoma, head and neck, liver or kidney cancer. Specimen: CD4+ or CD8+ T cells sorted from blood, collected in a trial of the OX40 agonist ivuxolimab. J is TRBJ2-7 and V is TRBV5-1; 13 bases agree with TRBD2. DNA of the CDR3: TGCGCCAGCGAACAAGGGTGGAGGACTAGCGGGAGCTCCTACGAGCAGTACTTC. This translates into CASEQGWRTSGSSYEQYF.